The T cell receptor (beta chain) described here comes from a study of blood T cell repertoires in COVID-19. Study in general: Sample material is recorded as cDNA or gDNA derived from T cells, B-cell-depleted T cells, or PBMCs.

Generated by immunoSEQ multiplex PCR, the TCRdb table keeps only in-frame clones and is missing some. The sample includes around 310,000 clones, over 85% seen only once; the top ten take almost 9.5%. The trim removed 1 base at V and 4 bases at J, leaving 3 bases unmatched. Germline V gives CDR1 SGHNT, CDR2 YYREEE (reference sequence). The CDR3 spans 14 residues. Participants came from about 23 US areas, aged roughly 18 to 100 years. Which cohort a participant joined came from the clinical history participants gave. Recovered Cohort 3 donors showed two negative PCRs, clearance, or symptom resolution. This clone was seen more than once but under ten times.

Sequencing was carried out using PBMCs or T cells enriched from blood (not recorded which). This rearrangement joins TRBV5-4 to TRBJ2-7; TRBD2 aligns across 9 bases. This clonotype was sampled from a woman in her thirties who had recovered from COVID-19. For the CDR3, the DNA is TGTGCCAGCAGCTTGCTTAGCGGGAGTTACGAGCAGTACTTC. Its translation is CASSLLSGSYEQYF. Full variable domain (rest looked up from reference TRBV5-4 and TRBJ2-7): ETGVTQSPTHLIKTRGQQVTLRCSSQSGHNTVSWYQQALGQGPQFIFQYYREEENGRGNFPPRFSGLQFPNYSSELNVNALELDDSALYLCASSLLSGSYEQYFGPGTRLTVT.